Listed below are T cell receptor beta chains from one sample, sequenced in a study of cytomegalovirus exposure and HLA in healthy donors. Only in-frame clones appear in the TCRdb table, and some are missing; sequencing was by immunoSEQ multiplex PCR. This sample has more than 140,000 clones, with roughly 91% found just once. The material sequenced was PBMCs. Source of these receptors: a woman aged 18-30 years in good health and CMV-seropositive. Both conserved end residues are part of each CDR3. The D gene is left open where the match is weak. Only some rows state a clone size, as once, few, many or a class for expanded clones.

CDR3 protein: CASRVASGSYEQYF
CDR3 DNA: TGCGCCAGCAGGGTCGCTAGCGGGAGCTACGAGCAGTACTTC
D gene: TRBD2
clone size: -
V gene: TRBV5-1
J gene: TRBJ2-7

CDR3 protein: CASSWTGDEKLFF
CDR3 DNA: TGTGCCAGCAGCTGGACAGGGGACGAAAAACTGTTTTTT
D gene: TRBD1
clone size: -
V gene: TRBV14
J gene: TRBJ1-4

CDR3 protein: CASSTIAGGLYEQYF
CDR3 DNA: TGTGCCAGCAGTACGATAGCGGGAGGGCTATACGAGCAGTACTTC
D gene: TRBD2
clone size: -
V gene: TRBV6-6
J gene: TRBJ2-7

CDR3 protein: CASSPTGMSTDTQYF
CDR3 DNA: TGTGCCAGCTCACCAACGGGTATGAGCACAGATACGCAGTATTTT
D gene: -
clone size: -
V gene: TRBV18
J gene: TRBJ2-3

CDR3 protein: CASSPPGYGQTSYEQYF
CDR3 DNA: TGTGCCAGCAGTCCCCCCGGATATGGACAGACCTCCTACGAGCAGTACTTC
D gene: -
clone size: -
V gene: TRBV28
J gene: TRBJ2-7

CDR3 protein: CASSGGQGYTGELFF
CDR3 DNA: TGCGCCAGCAGCGGGGGACAGGGTTACACCGGGGAGCTGTTTTTT
D gene: TRBD1
clone size: -
V gene: TRBV5-1
J gene: TRBJ2-2

CDR3 protein: CASSFSFNEQFF
CDR3 DNA: TGTGCCAGCAGCTTCTCCTTCAATGAGCAGTTCTTC
D gene: -
clone size: -
V gene: TRBV11-3
J gene: TRBJ2-1

CDR3 protein: CASGLMGRQQNTEAFF
CDR3 DNA: TGTGCTAGTGGTTTGATGGGTAGACAGCAGAACACTGAAGCTTTCTTT
D gene: -
clone size: -
V gene: TRBV12-5
J gene: TRBJ1-1

CDR3 protein: CASSFGGSSYEQYF
CDR3 DNA: TGTGCCAGCAGTTTCGGCGGTAGCTCCTACGAGCAGTACTTC
D gene: -
clone size: -
V gene: TRBV27
J gene: TRBJ2-7

CDR3 protein: CASSIIALQETQYF
CDR3 DNA: TGTGCCAGTAGTATAATAGCGCTCCAAGAGACCCAGTACTTC
D gene: -
clone size: once
V gene: TRBV19
J gene: TRBJ2-5

CDR3 protein: CASSFWTGDNQPQHF
CDR3 DNA: TGTGCCAGCAGCTTTTGGACAGGGGACAATCAGCCCCAGCATTTT
D gene: TRBD1
clone size: -
V gene: TRBV5-6
J gene: TRBJ1-5

CDR3 protein: CASSGDRYEQYF
CDR3 DNA: TGCGCCAGCAGTGGGGACAGATACGAGCAGTACTTC
D gene: TRBD1
clone size: few
V gene: TRBV10-2
J gene: TRBJ2-7

CDR3 protein: CASSEGLTDTQYF
CDR3 DNA: TGTGCCAGCAGTGAGGGACTCACAGATACGCAGTATTTT
D gene: -
clone size: -
V gene: TRBV6-1
J gene: TRBJ2-3

CDR3 protein: CASSRMALEQYF
CDR3 DNA: TGTGCCAGCAGCCGTATGGCCTTGGAGCAGTACTTC
D gene: -
clone size: -
V gene: TRBV14
J gene: TRBJ2-7

CDR3 protein: CAWSVGVRTPLFF
CDR3 DNA: TGTGCCTGGAGTGTCGGTGTGAGGACTCCTCTGTTTTTT
D gene: -
clone size: -
V gene: TRBV30
J gene: TRBJ2-2

CDR3 protein: CASSSRDNYYGYTF
CDR3 DNA: TGTGCCAGCAGCTCCCGGGACAACTACTATGGCTACACCTTC
D gene: -
clone size: -
V gene: TRBV2
J gene: TRBJ1-2

CDR3 protein: CASSPGLAGVGEQFF
CDR3 DNA: TGTGCCAGCAGTCCGGGACTAGCGGGAGTGGGTGAGCAGTTCTTC
D gene: TRBD2
clone size: -
V gene: TRBV27
J gene: TRBJ2-1

CDR3 protein: CASSEGSSGAYYEQYF
CDR3 DNA: TGTGCCAGCAGTGAAGGGTCTAGCGGGGCCTACTACGAGCAGTACTTC
D gene: TRBD2
clone size: -
V gene: TRBV2
J gene: TRBJ2-7

CDR3 protein: CASTGGQGARGSYEQYF
CDR3 DNA: TGTGCCAGCACTGGGGGGCAGGGGGCGCGAGGATCCTACGAGCAGTACTTC
D gene: TRBD1
clone size: -
V gene: TRBV28
J gene: TRBJ2-7

CDR3 protein: CAWSVKGAQGYTF
CDR3 DNA: TGTGCCTGGAGTGTAAAAGGGGCACAAGGCTACACCTTC
D gene: -
clone size: -
V gene: TRBV30
J gene: TRBJ1-2

CDR3 protein: CASSEALGTGGARYGYTF
CDR3 DNA: TGTGCCAGCAGTGAAGCCCTCGGAACAGGGGGCGCGCGGTATGGCTACACCTTC
D gene: TRBD1
clone size: -
V gene: TRBV6-1
J gene: TRBJ1-2

CDR3 protein: CATSRRRTGSYNEQFF
CDR3 DNA: TGTGCCACCAGCAGGCGTCGGACAGGCTCCTACAATGAGCAGTTCTTC
D gene: TRBD1
clone size: -
V gene: TRBV15
J gene: TRBJ2-1

CDR3 protein: CASSVSGDRQQYF
CDR3 DNA: TGTGCCAGCAGTGTTAGCGGTGACCGCCAGCAGTACTTC
D gene: -
clone size: -
V gene: TRBV25-1
J gene: TRBJ2-7

CDR3 protein: CASSYSPKERYTF
CDR3 DNA: TGTGCCAGCAGTTATTCTCCCAAGGAGCGCTACACCTTC
D gene: -
clone size: few
V gene: TRBV6-5
J gene: TRBJ1-2

CDR3 protein: CASSLGTGFRTEAFF
CDR3 DNA: TGTGCCAGCAGCTTAGGGACAGGGTTTAGGACTGAAGCTTTCTTT
D gene: TRBD1
clone size: -
V gene: TRBV11-3
J gene: TRBJ1-1

CDR3 protein: CASSQDRTGGYQPQHF
CDR3 DNA: TGCGCCAGCAGCCAAGATCGGACAGGGGGCTATCAGCCCCAGCATTTT
D gene: TRBD1
clone size: -
V gene: TRBV4-1
J gene: TRBJ1-5

CDR3 protein: CASSSAVLADTYEQYF
CDR3 DNA: TGCGCCAGCAGCTCCGCGGTTCTAGCGGATACCTACGAGCAGTACTTC
D gene: TRBD2
clone size: -
V gene: TRBV5-1
J gene: TRBJ2-7

CDR3 protein: CASSEGHYSNQPQHF
CDR3 DNA: TGTGCCAGCAGTGAAGGGCATTATAGCAATCAGCCCCAGCATTTT
D gene: -
clone size: few
V gene: TRBV2
J gene: TRBJ1-5

CDR3 protein: CASSLPLAGGPSGETQYF
CDR3 DNA: TGTGCCAGCAGCTTGCCCCTAGCGGGAGGGCCGTCCGGGGAGACCCAGTACTTC
D gene: TRBD2
clone size: once
V gene: TRBV5-6
J gene: TRBJ2-5

CDR3 protein: CASSQEHFLAEKLFF
CDR3 DNA: TGCGCCAGCAGCCAAGAACACTTCTTAGCTGAAAAACTGTTTTTT
D gene: -
clone size: -
V gene: TRBV4-3
J gene: TRBJ1-4

CDR3 protein: CASRSSWRDYGYTF
CDR3 DNA: TGTGCCAGCAGATCTTCCTGGAGAGACTATGGCTACACCTTC
D gene: -
clone size: -
V gene: TRBV6-1
J gene: TRBJ1-2

CDR3 protein: CASSQERAGGPSDTQYF
CDR3 DNA: TGCGCCAGCAGCCAAGAAAGGGCGGGAGGGCCATCCGATACGCAGTATTTT
D gene: TRBD2
clone size: -
V gene: TRBV4-1
J gene: TRBJ2-3

CDR3 protein: CASSLIFAGRGNTEAFF
CDR3 DNA: TGTGCCAGCAGCTTAATCTTCGCGGGCAGGGGGAACACTGAAGCTTTCTTT
D gene: -
clone size: -
V gene: TRBV11-2
J gene: TRBJ1-1

CDR3 protein: CASVSSPDTQYF
CDR3 DNA: TGCGCCAGCGTCAGTAGCCCAGATACGCAGTATTTT
D gene: -
clone size: -
V gene: TRBV10-2
J gene: TRBJ2-3

CDR3 protein: CASSESFTGANVLTF
CDR3 DNA: TGTGCCAGCAGTGAATCTTTTACTGGGGCCAACGTCCTGACTTTC
D gene: -
clone size: few
V gene: TRBV25-1
J gene: TRBJ2-6

CDR3 protein: CASSLVMTSGKPYEQYF
CDR3 DNA: TGCGCCAGCAGCTTGGTGATGACTAGCGGGAAGCCCTACGAGCAGTACTTC
D gene: TRBD2
clone size: -
V gene: TRBV5-1
J gene: TRBJ2-7

CDR3 protein: CASSLMLAPYEQYF
CDR3 DNA: TGTGCCAGCAGCTTAATGTTAGCGCCTTACGAGCAGTACTTC
D gene: -
clone size: -
V gene: TRBV7-2
J gene: TRBJ2-7

CDR3 protein: CAWSVSFYEQYF
CDR3 DNA: TGTGCCTGGAGTGTATCTTTTTACGAGCAGTACTTC
D gene: -
clone size: -
V gene: TRBV30
J gene: TRBJ2-7

CDR3 protein: CASSPRLGIETQYF
CDR3 DNA: TGTGCCAGCAGCCCAAGACTCGGGATAGAGACCCAGTACTTC
D gene: -
clone size: -
V gene: TRBV7-8
J gene: TRBJ2-5

CDR3 protein: CASSISAGGGEQFF
CDR3 DNA: TGTGCCAGTAGTATATCGGCGGGAGGGGGTGAGCAGTTCTTC
D gene: TRBD2
clone size: -
V gene: TRBV19
J gene: TRBJ2-1

CDR3 protein: CASRPIPGAKETQYF
CDR3 DNA: TGTGCCAGCAGACCCATCCCAGGGGCCAAAGAGACCCAGTACTTC
D gene: -
clone size: -
V gene: TRBV2
J gene: TRBJ2-5

CDR3 protein: CASSVSTLEINEQFF
CDR3 DNA: TGTGCCAGCAGCGTATCCACCCTCGAGATAAATGAGCAGTTCTTC
D gene: -
clone size: -
V gene: TRBV9
J gene: TRBJ2-1

CDR3 protein: CASSSLSGSPYEQYF
CDR3 DNA: TGTGCCAGCTCATCGCTTAGCGGGAGCCCCTACGAGCAGTACTTC
D gene: TRBD2
clone size: -
V gene: TRBV18
J gene: TRBJ2-7

CDR3 protein: CASSEFRNTEAFF
CDR3 DNA: TGTGCCAGCAGTGAATTCCGGAACACTGAAGCTTTCTTT
D gene: -
clone size: -
V gene: TRBV2
J gene: TRBJ1-1

CDR3 protein: CAIRGAGNGQPQHF
CDR3 DNA: TGTGCCATCAGGGGCGCGGGGAACGGCCAGCCCCAGCATTTT
D gene: -
clone size: -
V gene: TRBV10-3
J gene: TRBJ1-5

CDR3 protein: CAISPSSYEQYF
CDR3 DNA: TGTGCCATCAGTCCGAGCTCCTACGAGCAGTACTTC
D gene: -
clone size: -
V gene: TRBV10-3
J gene: TRBJ2-7

CDR3 protein: CASSPRRANLNTEAFF
CDR3 DNA: TGCGCCAGCAGCCCCCGCAGGGCCAATTTGAACACTGAAGCTTTCTTT
D gene: -
clone size: -
V gene: TRBV5-1
J gene: TRBJ1-1

CDR3 protein: CASSSHSSNEQFF
CDR3 DNA: TGCGCCAGCAGCTCACATAGCAGCAATGAGCAGTTCTTC
D gene: -
clone size: -
V gene: TRBV5-1
J gene: TRBJ2-1

CDR3 protein: CASSLGLAGRETQYF
CDR3 DNA: TGTGCCAGCAGCTTGGGACTAGCGGGACGGGAGACCCAGTACTTC
D gene: TRBD2
clone size: -
V gene: TRBV5-6
J gene: TRBJ2-5

CDR3 protein: CASRSTGVSGNTIYF
CDR3 DNA: TGTGCCAGCAGATCTACAGGGGTCTCTGGAAACACCATATATTTT
D gene: TRBD1
clone size: -
V gene: TRBV28
J gene: TRBJ1-3

CDR3 protein: CATLGGPDQPQHF
CDR3 DNA: TGTGCCACCCTCGGGGGTCCCGATCAGCCCCAGCATTTT
D gene: -
clone size: -
V gene: TRBV10-3
J gene: TRBJ1-5